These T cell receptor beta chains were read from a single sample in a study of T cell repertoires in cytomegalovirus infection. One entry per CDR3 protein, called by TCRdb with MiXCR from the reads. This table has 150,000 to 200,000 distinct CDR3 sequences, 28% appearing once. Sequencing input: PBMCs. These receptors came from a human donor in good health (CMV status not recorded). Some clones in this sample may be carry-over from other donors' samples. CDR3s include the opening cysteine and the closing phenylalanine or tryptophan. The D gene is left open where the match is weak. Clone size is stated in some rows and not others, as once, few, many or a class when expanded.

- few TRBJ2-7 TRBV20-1 TGCAGTGCTAGCCCCCTACAGGGAGGTGCGGAGTACTTC CSASPLQGGAEYF
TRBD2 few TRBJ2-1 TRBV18 TGTGCCAGCTCACCTAGCGGGAGAGGTAATGAGCAGTTCTTC CASSPSGRGNEQFF
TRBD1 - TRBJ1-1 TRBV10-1 TGCGCCAGCAGTGATGGGTGGACAGGGCGGACTTTCTTT CASSDGWTGRTFF
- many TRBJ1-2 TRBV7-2 TGTGCCAGCAGCCCGGACAGCCTAACCCCCTATGGCTACACCTTC CASSPDSLTPYGYTF
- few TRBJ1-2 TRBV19 TGTGCCAGTACCTTCTTGGCGGAAAGGGGCTACACCTTC CASTFLAERGYTF
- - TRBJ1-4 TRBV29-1 TGCAGCGCGAGGGGGGGGACCGAAAAACTGTTTTTT CSARGGTEKLFF
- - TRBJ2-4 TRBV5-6 TGTGCCAGCAGCCCGACCCCTTTAGCCAAAAACATTCAGTACTTC CASSPTPLAKNIQYF
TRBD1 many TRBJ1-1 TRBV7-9 TGTGCCAGCAGCTTAGGACAGGGGGATACTGAAGCTTTCTTT CASSLGQGDTEAFF
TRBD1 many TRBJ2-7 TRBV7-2 TGTGCCAGCAGCTTTCAGACAGGGTTATCCTACGAGCAGTACTTC CASSFQTGLSYEQYF
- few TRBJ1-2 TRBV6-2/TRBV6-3 TGTGCCAGCAGTTACGGTCGAAGGAATGGGACTGGCTACACCTTC CASSYGRRNGTGYTF